What follows describes a single T cell receptor (beta chain). Its antigen is undetermined. The data derive from a study of T cell repertoires and HLA-DP antigens. Study-level points and caveats: Total CD4+ responders were stimulated by HeLa antigen-presenting cells.

For pre-culture CD4+ samples, the target was approximately 220,000 T cell genomes. Some clones are missing from TCRdb's copy, which holds only in-frame ones; the method was immunoSEQ multiplex PCR. The top ten hold about 0.25% of the sample, which has some 110,000 clones, about 92% seen once. This CDR3 spans 11 amino acids. Trimming pared 5 bases from V and 6 bases from J, leaving 4 bases between. Germline loops: CDR1 SGHTA, CDR2 FQGNSA. The clonotype originates from a woman in her late teens or twenties in good health and CMV-seronegative. The chain employs TRBV7-2 and TRBJ2-2; D is uncertain. Sequences were obtained from CD4+ T cells from PBMCs. The CDR3 nucleotides are TGTGCCAGCAGCCCTCCCGGGGAGCTGTTTTTT. It encodes CASSPPGELFF.